Listed here are 22 T cell receptor beta chains from one sample, sequenced in a study of regulatory T cells in long-lasting Graves disease. Indicated time point: persistent/refractory GD, antithyroid drugs over 5 years with positive TRAb. PBMCs provided the RNA from which the TCR library was made. With iRepertoire HTBI primers and Arm-PCR of CDR3 regions, TCR beta libraries were built. TCRdb itself ran the multiplex PCR reads through MiXCR, one entry per CDR3 protein. The sample carries hundreds of thousands of distinct CDR3 sequences, about a fifth recorded once. Source: peripheral blood mononuclear cells (PBMCs), taken when the disease was refractory, from a patient treated with antithyroid drugs. All receptors derive from a female donor with Graves disease.

The V gene is TRBV5-4, the J gene TRBJ2-2; 8 nucleotides match TRBD1. The CDR3 is 14 amino acids. Trimming at V came to 5 bases and at J to 4 bases, leaving 4 bases not matched to a gene. Per the germline V gene, CDR1 is SGHNT and CDR2 is YYREEE (reference sequence). This CDR3 reads CASRFQGATGELFF. CDR3 sequence (DNA): TGTGCCAGCAGATTCCAGGGGGCCACCGGGGAGCTGTTTTTT.

There are a few counts of this clonotype. The chain has TRBV6-1 and TRBJ1-1, with D uncertain. This CDR3 is built from 13 residues. V was pared by 8 bases and J by 1 base, with 11 bases between. Germline assignment: CDR1 MNHNS and CDR2 SASEGT. The CDR3 bases are TGTGCCAGCTATTTGGCCGAGAACACTGAAGCTTTCTTT. It codes for CASYLAENTEAFF.

The chain recombines TRBV6-1 with TRBJ2-1; unclear D gene. The CDR3 has 16 amino acids. Trimming cost V 6 bases and J 2 bases, with 17 bases left between them. The germline V gene encodes CDR1 MNHNS and CDR2 SASEGT. The CDR3: CASSKDKLLPYNEQFF. The CDR3 DNA follows: TGTGCCAGCAGCAAAGACAAATTGTTGCCCTACAATGAGCAGTTCTTC.

This chain uses TRBV2 with TRBJ2-1, with unresolved D. V was cut by 4 bases and J by 8 bases, with 12 bases left in between. The CDR3 contains 13 residues. Per germline, CDR1 SNHLY and CDR2 FYNNEI. CDR3 in amino acids: CASSVGPGDEQFF. The CDR3 region has the DNA TGTGCCAGCAGTGTTGGCCCTGGGGATGAGCAGTTCTTC. Filled out from reference TRBV2 and TRBJ2-1, the complete variable domain reads EPEVTQTPSHQVTQMGQEVILRCVPISNHLYFYWYRQILGQKVEFLVSFYNNEISEKSEIFDDQFSVERPDGSNFTLKIRSTKLEDSAMYFCASSVGPGDEQFFGPGTRLTVL.

This clonotype was seen more than once but under ten times. The chain joins TRBV7-9 to TRBJ1-2; tentatively, D is TRBD1 (6 bases). V lost 5 bases and J 4 bases, leaving 14 bases between the germline ends. This CDR3 has 14 residues. CDR1 SEHNR and CDR2 FQNEAQ come from the germline V gene (reference sequence). The CDR3 loop is CASSITGFAYGYTF. CDR3 bases: TGTGCCAGCAGCATCACAGGGTTTGCCTATGGCTACACCTTC.

This clonotype was counted many times. The chain combines TRBV2 with TRBJ1-5, with D hard to call. The V end was cut by 3 bases, the J end by 4 bases, with 16 bases between. CDR3 length: 16 amino acids. Germline V gene lookup returns CDR1 SNHLY and CDR2 FYNNEI. The CDR3 DNA reads as TGTGCCAGCAGTGAGTACCGGGTTCCGAGGAATCAGCCCCAGCATTTT. Translating it yields CASSEYRVPRNQPQHF. Looking up the rest from reference TRBV2 and TRBJ1-5 gives the full variable domain: EPEVTQTPSHQVTQMGQEVILRCVPISNHLYFYWYRQILGQKVEFLVSFYNNEISEKSEIFDDQFSVERPDGSNFTLKIRSTKLEDSAMYFCASSEYRVPRNQPQHFGDGTRLSIL.

This clonotype was seen once. With a much larger clone just one base away, this may be a read error. V is TRBV10-3 and J is TRBJ1-1; D is uncertain. Germline values: CDR1 ENHRY, CDR2 SYGVKD. The CDR3 is 14 amino acids. As DNA, the CDR3 is TGTGCCATCAGTGATGGGAGGACGAACACTGAAGCTCTCTTT. Protein: CAISDGRTNTEALF.

This clonotype was detected a few times. This chain joins TRBV7-2 and TRBJ2-7, with no clear D. Germline V CDR1 and CDR2: SGHTA, FQGNSA. The V and J ends lost 5 bases and 7 bases respectively, with 15 bases between them. CDR3 length: 13 amino acids. The CDR3 loop is CASSILSSSEQYF. The CDR3 DNA reads TGTGCCAGCAGCATCCTATCGTCGTCTGAGCAGTACTTC. Filled out from reference TRBV7-2 and TRBJ2-7, the complete variable domain reads GAGVSQSPSNKVTEKGKDVELRCDPISGHTALYWYRQSLGQGLEFLIYFQGNSAPDKSGLPSDRFSAERTGGSVSTLTIQRTQQEDSAVYLCASSILSSSEQYFGPGTRLTVT.

The chain employs TRBV19 and TRBJ2-1; D not resolved. The CDR3 extends over 14 amino acids. Germline V lookup: CDR1 LNHDA, CDR2 SQIVND (reference sequence). V lost 6 bases to trimming and J lost 6 bases, with 15 bases between them. The CDR3 region is CASSRAVAGNEQFF. The CDR3 bases are TGTGCCAGTAGCCGGGCGGTAGCTGGCAATGAGCAGTTCTTC.

V is TRBV5-1 and J is TRBJ2-5; 11 nucleotides align to TRBD2. The germline gives CDR1 SGHRS, CDR2 YFSETQ. The CDR3 runs 16 residues. V gave up 1 base and J gave up 4 bases; unmatched junction bases: 6. CDR3 DNA: TGCGCCAGCAGCTTGTGGCTAGCGGGAGGAAGAGAGACCCAGTACTTC. The encoded protein is CASSLWLAGGRETQYF.

The rearrangement links TRBV7-6 to TRBJ2-7, with 7 positions matching TRBD2. This CDR3 is built from 14 residues. Trimming cost V 2 bases and J 5 bases; bases outside gene matches: 6. Per the germline V gene, CDR1 is SGHVS and CDR2 is FNYEAQ. In DNA, the CDR3 is TGTGCCAGCAGCTTATGGGGAGGGGCGGACGAGCAGTACTTC. Translated: CASSLWGGADEQYF.

This clonotype was found many times. As DNA, the CDR3 is TGTGCCAGCAGTTTGGATGGGGGAAGCTACGAGCAGTACTTC. Its protein is CASSLDGGSYEQYF. The V and J genes are TRBV7-9 and TRBJ2-7; D tentatively reads TRBD1 or TRBD2 (5 bases each). With 6 bases removed from V and 3 bases from J, the gap between germline ends came to 15 bases. The CDR3 has 14 amino acids. CDR1 is SEHNR and CDR2 is FQNEAQ in the germline V gene (reference sequence).

The rearrangement links TRBV5-1 to TRBJ1-1, with 7 bases that match TRBD1. The V and J ends lost 0 bases and 3 bases, in that order; junction bases with no gene match: 14. Germline V gene sequence: CDR1 SGHRS, CDR2 YFSETQ. This CDR3 contains 18 residues. The CDR3 DNA reads as TGCGCCAGCAGCTTGGTAGTTGGTAGGGGGCGATGGGACACTGAAGCTTTCTTT. This translates into CASSLVVGRGRWDTEAFF. The whole variable domain, remainder taken from reference TRBV5-1 and TRBJ1-1, is KAGVTQTPRYLIKTRGQQVTLSCSPISGHRSVSWYQQTPGQGLQFLFEYFSETQRNKGNFPGRFSGRQFSNSRSEMNVSTLELGDSALYLCASSLVVGRGRWDTEAFFGQGTRLTVV.

The chain has TRBV18 and TRBJ1-2; D may be TRBD1 (6 bases). Trimming removed 4 bases from V and 0 bases from J, with 12 bases in between. Germline CDR1 KGHSH, CDR2 LQKENI. The CDR3 runs 15 residues. The CDR3: CASSLGQTTNYGYTF. DNA of the CDR3: TGTGCCAGCTCACTAGGACAGACGACTAACTATGGCTACACCTTC. Variable domain in full (rest from reference TRBV18 and TRBJ1-2): NAGVMQNPRHLVRRRGQEARLRCSPMKGHSHVYWYRQLPEEGLKFMVYLQKENIIDESGMPKERFSAEFPKEGPSILRIQQVVRGDSAAYFCASSLGQTTNYGYTFGSGTRLTVV.

Comment on this clonotype: The conserved phenylalanine or tryptophan normally closing the CDR3 is absent here, so this likely arose from a read error. This chain links TRBV11-2 with TRBJ1-1; 9 bases match TRBD1. This CDR3 has 15 amino acids. The V gene end was trimmed by 3 bases and the J gene end by 10 bases; junction bases not matched to a gene: 12. CDR1 is SGHAT, CDR2 FQNNGV, per germline. The CDR3 spells CASSLENWTGVGAFS. CDR3 coding DNA: TGTGCCAGCAGCTTGGAAAACTGGACAGGGGTCGGAGCTTTCTCT.

This clonotype appeared a few times. The CDR3 region is CASSQRDIRNYGYTF. The CDR3 DNA follows: TGCGCCAGCAGCCAGAGGGACATCAGGAACTATGGCTACACCTTC. The genes are TRBV4-1 and TRBJ1-2, with TRBD1 as a possible D gene (6 bases). CDR1 is MGHRA, CDR2 YSYEKL, per germline. Trimming stripped 3 bases from V and 2 bases from J, with 13 bases between. This CDR3 contains 15 residues.

This clonotype was picked up many times. At one end the junction does not follow the germline gene, possibly because of a read error. V usage is TRBV3-1 and J usage is TRBJ1-2; D remains ambiguous. Germline V gene sequence: CDR1 LGHDT, CDR2 YNNKEL (reference sequence). This CDR3 is built from 13 residues. In DNA form, the CDR3 reads TGTGCCAGCAGCCAAGCAGCAGAGGCCAGTGCCTTCTTC. Translated, it gives CASSQAAEASAFF.

For the CDR3, the DNA is TGTGCCTGGAGTGTCAGAGGGAACCAGCCCCAGCATTTT. Encoded protein: CAWSVRGNQPQHF. The chain employs TRBV30 and TRBJ1-5; D gene unclear. The V gene lost 0 bases and the J gene lost 7 bases, with 10 bases spanning the gap. This CDR3 is 13 amino acids long. Germline-derived CDR1 and CDR2 are GTSNPN and SVGIG (reference sequence).

This clonotype appeared many times. The rearrangement uses TRBV20-1 and TRBJ2-5, with TRBD2 matching 9 bases. Germline V gives CDR1 DFQATT, CDR2 SNEGSKA (reference sequence). The CDR3 contains 13 residues. V trimming: 5 bases; J trimming: 1 base; junction bases outside the gene matches: 2. The CDR3 nucleotides read TGCAGTGCTGGGACTAGCTTCCAAGAGACCCAGTACTTC. This translates into CSAGTSFQETQYF.

The chain carries TRBV5-1 and TRBJ1-1, with D possibly being TRBD1 (6 bases). Germline-derived CDR1 and CDR2 are SGHRS and YFSETQ. This CDR3 is built from 13 residues. V was trimmed by 4 bases and J by 4 bases, leaving 11 bases between them. The CDR3 DNA is TGCGCCAGCAGCAGTGGACAGCCCACTGAAGCTTTCTTT. Residues: CASSSGQPTEAFF.

There are a few counts of this clonotype. V is TRBV24-1 and J is TRBJ2-7; D unclear. The CDR3 sequence is 13 residues long. Germline V gene data show CDR1 as KGHDR and CDR2 as SFDVKD. The V end lost 3 bases, the J end lost 1 base, and 6 bases lay between the germline ends. CDR3 nucleotide sequence: TGTGCCACCAGTGATGCTGCGTCCTACGAGCAGTACTTC. Translation gives CATSDAASYEQYF.

The table lists this clonotype with a few counts. The chain joins TRBV6-2 or TRBV6-3 to TRBJ2-2; 16 positions agree with TRBD2. Per the germline V gene, CDR1 is MNHEY and CDR2 is SVGEGT. V was pared by 7 bases and J by 3 bases, with 8 bases of the junction left unmatched. The CDR3 is 18 residues long. The CDR3 reads CASTPGTSGRVYTGELFF. The CDR3 DNA reads TGTGCCAGCACCCCCGGGACTAGCGGGAGGGTATACACCGGGGAGCTGTTTTTT.